Sequencing of this T cell receptor beta chain was carried out in a study of control samples from healthy donors and cancer patients. V lost 2 bases and J 14 bases, leaving 16 bases between the germline ends. This CDR3 is 13 amino acids long. In germline, CDR1 is MNHNS, CDR2 SASEGT. Only in-frame clones appear in the TCRdb table, and some are missing; sequencing was by immunoSEQ multiplex PCR. The sample carries fewer than 150,000 clones, roughly nine tenths recorded once. The chain recombines TRBV6-1 with TRBJ1-5; maybe TRBD1 (6 bases). Sequencing input: blood. The sequence was collected from a woman aged 18-29 years in good health. CDR3 bases: TGTGCCAGCAGTGAATTCGGGGGGCTGGAGAAGCATTTT. Protein product: CASSEFGGLEKHF.